These 26 T cell receptor beta chains originate from one sample sequenced in a study of shared clonotypes between healthy human individuals. Naive CD8 cells, CD45RO-negative and positively selected for CCR7, excluded terminally differentiated effector memory CD45RA+ cells. Sequencing was performed with immunoSEQ multiplex PCR; in TCRdb, only in-frame clones are kept and a portion is missing. The sample consists of 1.5 million to 2.5 million clones, over 85% of them appearing once. The specimen sequenced was naive CD8+ T cells sorted from blood. Source of these receptors: a man between 18 and 35 years old in good health.

This rearrangement joins TRBV7-2 to TRBJ2-1; D call uncertain. The ends were cut back, 5 bases at V and 0 bases at J, with 8 bases in the middle. This CDR3 has 14 residues. Germline V gene lookup returns CDR1 SGHTA and CDR2 FQGNSA. CDR3 coding DNA: TGTGCCAGCAGCCTGTACGACTCCTACAATGAGCAGTTCTTC. This gives the protein CASSLYDSYNEQFF.

The chain couples TRBV6-5 to TRBJ1-1; D might be TRBD1 (6 bases). The CDR3 loop spans 16 amino acids. The ends were cut back, 0 bases at V and 4 bases at J, with 15 bases in the middle. Germline V CDR1 and CDR2: MNHEY, SVGAGI. Here the CDR3 reads CASSYSGLTGSTEAFF. Here the CDR3 DNA reads TGTGCCAGCAGTTACTCGGGGTTAACAGGGAGCACTGAAGCTTTCTTT.

The CDR3 sequence is CASSADDSPLHF. The CDR3 nucleotides read TGTGCCAGCAGTGCTGATGATTCACCCCTCCACTTT. The V and J genes are TRBV2 and TRBJ1-6; D uncertain. Germline V lookup: CDR1 SNHLY, CDR2 FYNNEI. This CDR3 is 12 amino acids long. V was pared by 4 bases and J by 8 bases, with 6 bases between.

The rearrangement joins TRBV27 to TRBJ1-5; TRBD1 aligns across 7 bases. This CDR3 is built from 13 residues. The germline CDR1 and CDR2 sequences are MNHEY and SMNVEV (reference sequence). The V and J ends lost 4 bases and 5 bases, in that order; junction bases with no gene match: 2. The CDR3 region is CASSWGQHQPQHF. The DNA of the CDR3 is TGTGCCAGCAGTTGGGGACAGCATCAGCCCCAGCATTTT.

In its sample, this clone was seen once. Other nucleotide sequences from this sample produce the same CDR3. The chain is built from TRBV19 and TRBJ2-2; D not certain. V lost 7 bases and J lost 5, with 5 bases in between. The CDR3 runs to 11 residues. CDR1 and CDR2 from the germline V gene are LNHDA and SQIVND (reference sequence). CDR3 bases: TGTGCCAGTACCTCTACCGGGGAGCTGTTTTTT. As protein: CASTSTGELFF.

This chain links TRBV6-1 with TRBJ1-1; possibly TRBD1 for D (5 bases). Trimming took off 3 bases at V and 0 bases at J, with 14 bases between the two ends. Germline CDR1 MNHNS, CDR2 SASEGT. The CDR3 loop spans 16 amino acids. CDR3 in amino acids: CASSDRAIGMNTEAFF. The CDR3 DNA is TGTGCCAGCAGTGACAGGGCTATAGGCATGAACACTGAAGCTTTCTTT.

The rearrangement uses TRBV9 and TRBJ2-3; 9 bases agree with TRBD1. CDR1 and CDR2 (germline): SGDLS, YYNGEE. CDR3 length: 15 amino acids. The junction had 3 bases not matched to a gene; V was cut back by 0 bases and J by 4 bases. The CDR3 is CASSVVTGGADTQYF. The CDR3 nucleotides are TGTGCCAGCAGCGTAGTCACAGGGGGCGCAGATACGCAGTATTTT.

The chain couples TRBV6-5 to TRBJ2-1, with unresolved D. Trimming took off 6 bases at V and 7 bases at J, with 16 bases between the two ends. Germline V lookup: CDR1 MNHEY, CDR2 SVGAGI. The CDR3 sequence is 14 residues long. The CDR3 loop reads CASSLTMGVNEQFF. CDR3 nucleotide sequence: TGTGCCAGCAGCCTGACAATGGGCGTGAATGAGCAGTTCTTC.

V usage is TRBV13 and J usage is TRBJ2-5; TRBD1 is a possible D gene (6 bases). Looked up from germline, CDR1 is PRHDT and CDR2 is FYEKMQ (reference sequence). Trimming removed 4 bases from V and 4 bases from J, with 16 bases in between. The CDR3 extends over 15 amino acids. The CDR3 DNA reads TGTGCCAGCAGCTACTCGCCCTTACAGGGAGAGACCCAGTACTTC. This translates into CASSYSPLQGETQYF.

This clone was seen only once. The chain combines TRBV14 with TRBJ1-2, with TRBD1 identical over 7 bases. Germline trimming cut 0 bases from V and 5 bases from J; bases unmatched to any gene: 9. The CDR3 loop spans 16 amino acids. Looked up from germline, CDR1 is SGHDN and CDR2 is FVKESK. CDR3 region: CASSQDSPPGGYGYTF. In DNA, the CDR3 is TGTGCCAGCAGCCAAGATAGCCCCCCAGGGGGATATGGCTACACCTTC. Full variable domain (outside the CDR3, taken from reference TRBV14 and TRBJ1-2): EAGVTQFPSHSVIEKGQTVTLRCDPISGHDNLYWYRRVMGKEIKFLLHFVKESKQDESGMPNNRFLAERTGGTYSTLKVQPAELEDSGVYFCASSQDSPPGGYGYTFGSGTRLTVV.

The chain uses TRBV7-2 and TRBJ2-1, with 8 bases matching TRBD1. The CDR3 runs 15 residues. With 5 bases clipped from V and 5 bases from J, the junction kept 8 bases outside the gene matches. Per germline, CDR1 SGHTA and CDR2 FQGNSA. For the CDR3, the DNA is TGTGCCAGCAGCCTAGGGCAGGGGGCCGACAATGAGCAGTTCTTC. This codes for CASSLGQGADNEQFF.

CDR3 sequence reads: CASSVDLGWDEQYF. The CDR3 DNA is TGTGCCAGCAGCGTGGACTTGGGCTGGGACGAGCAGTACTTC. The gene calls are TRBV7-8 and TRBJ2-7; maybe TRBD2 (5 bases). CDR1 and CDR2 (germline): SGHVS, FQNEAQ. V shed 5 bases and J shed 5 bases, with 16 bases lying between them. The CDR3 loop spans 14 amino acids.

The chain recombines TRBV5-5 with TRBJ1-6, with 7 bases lining up with TRBD1. With V trimmed by 4 bases and J by 9 bases, 10 bases remained unmatched. The CDR3 loop spans 15 amino acids. Germline CDR1 reads SGHKS; CDR2 reads YYEKEE (reference sequence). The CDR3: CASSVAGRGGSPLHF. For the CDR3, the DNA is TGTGCCAGCAGCGTCGCGGGCAGGGGGGGTTCACCCCTCCACTTT.

The chain combines TRBV6-1 with TRBJ1-3; TRBD1 matches at 7 bases. CDR1 MNHNS and CDR2 SASEGT come from the germline V gene. V trimming: 3 bases; J trimming: 0 bases; junction bases outside the gene matches: 2. CDR3 length: 15 amino acids. The CDR3 here is CASSENRGSGNTIYF. CDR3 coding DNA: TGTGCCAGCAGTGAGAACAGGGGCTCTGGAAACACCATATATTTT.

The gene calls are TRBV5-5 and TRBJ1-1; D may be TRBD1 (5 bases). Germline V gene sequence: CDR1 SGHKS, CDR2 YYEKEE (reference sequence). V was trimmed by 5 bases and J by 6 bases, leaving 11 bases between them. The CDR3 is 12 residues long. The chain's CDR3 is CASRLGGAEAFF. CDR3 nucleotides: TGTGCCAGCAGGCTCGGAGGGGCTGAAGCTTTCTTT. Supplemented by reference TRBV5-5 and TRBJ1-1, the full variable domain reads DAGVTQSPTHLIKTRGQQVTLRCSPISGHKSVSWYQQVLGQGPQFIFQYYEKEERGRGNFPDRFSARQFPNYSSELNVNALLLGDSALYLCASRLGGAEAFFGQGTRLTVV.

The chain uses TRBV7-2 and TRBJ2-1; 8 nucleotides match TRBD2. V trimming: 1 base; J trimming: 3 bases; junction bases outside the gene matches: 5. Germline V gene sequence: CDR1 SGHTA, CDR2 FQGNSA. The CDR3 length is 16 residues. The chain's CDR3 is CASSLELLAVYNEQFF. CDR3 coding DNA: TGTGCCAGCAGCTTAGAGTTACTAGCGGTCTACAATGAGCAGTTCTTC.

This clone was seen only a few times. The chain uses TRBV27 and TRBJ1-1; D might be TRBD1 (6 bases). V lost 8 bases, J lost 3 bases, and 16 bases lay in between. The length of the CDR3 is 14 residues. Germline lookup yields CDR1 MNHEY and CDR2 SMNVEV (reference sequence). CDR3 sequence: CASGNRAGDTEAFF. Written as DNA, the CDR3 is TGTGCCAGCGGCAACAGGGCTGGGGACACTGAAGCTTTCTTT.

This chain's CDR3 is CASSSGPTLYEQYF. The DNA for the CDR3 is TGTGCCAGCAGTTCGGGACCGACCCTCTACGAGCAGTACTTC. The chain recombines TRBV27 with TRBJ2-7; the D gene could be TRBD1 or TRBD2 (5 bases each). Germline CDR1 reads MNHEY; CDR2 reads SMNVEV (reference sequence). The germline V and J ends were trimmed by 4 bases and 3 bases, with 13 bases remaining between them. The CDR3 is 14 residues long.

The chain links TRBV5-4 to TRBJ2-7; D is ambiguous. Germline CDR1 and CDR2: SGHNT and YYREEE (reference sequence). The CDR3 runs 14 residues. V lost 4 bases and J lost 6, with 17 bases in between. The CDR3 reads CASSTGAGSSEQYF. The CDR3 DNA reads as TGTGCCAGCAGCACGGGCGCAGGTTCCAGCGAGCAGTACTTC.

As to this clone: Other nucleotide sequences in the sample specify the same CDR3. The chain links TRBV7-9 to TRBJ2-7, with D perhaps matching TRBD1 (5 bases). The CDR3 length is 14 residues. Between the trimmed V and J ends, which lost 3 bases and 1 base, there was a span of 10 bases. CDR1 is SEHNR and CDR2 is FQNEAQ in the germline V gene (reference sequence). The CDR3 spells CASSFQGESYEQYF. DNA for the CDR3: TGTGCCAGCAGCTTTCAGGGTGAATCCTACGAGCAGTACTTC.

The rearrangement joins TRBV19 to TRBJ1-4; possibly TRBD1 for D (6 bases). The CDR3 has 13 amino acids. Germline CDR1 LNHDA, CDR2 SQIVND (reference sequence). Trimming removed 7 bases from V and 4 bases from J, with 10 bases in between. CDR3 in DNA: TGTGCCAGTACACAGGGTTATAATGAAAAACTGTTTTTT. Translation gives CASTQGYNEKLFF.

The J gene is TRBJ1-4, the V gene TRBV4-3; a weak D match, TRBD1 (5 bases). Germline assignment: CDR1 LGHNA and CDR2 YSLEER. V was shortened by 3 bases and J by 4 bases, with 15 bases between the two germline ends. The CDR3 runs to 16 residues. CDR3 nucleotide sequence: TGCGCCAGCAGCCACCTGGCGGACACCCTTAATGAAAAACTGTTTTTT. This encodes CASSHLADTLNEKLFF.

This clone showed up just once. V is TRBV6-5 and J is TRBJ2-5; D is unclear. The length of the CDR3 is 15 residues. V was pared by 1 base and J by 3 bases, with 12 bases between. Per the germline V gene, CDR1 is MNHEY and CDR2 is SVGAGI. CDR3 DNA sequence: TGTGCCAGCAGTTACTTACCACGGACGGAAGAGACCCAGTACTTC. Translated: CASSYLPRTEETQYF.

The rearrangement links TRBV30 to TRBJ2-2; D is perhaps TRBD2 (5 bases). The V gene lost 7 bases and the J gene lost 8 bases, with 14 bases spanning the gap. This CDR3 region has 12 residues. CDR1 GTSNPN and CDR2 SVGIG come from the germline V gene (reference sequence). The CDR3 region has the DNA TGTGCCTTGGACGGGGAACAAGGGGAGCTGTTTTTT. Protein: CALDGEQGELFF.

The chain recombines TRBV11-3 with TRBJ2-1; D is possibly TRBD2 (7 bases). Trimming took 0 bases from V and 6 from J, leaving 9 bases between them. CDR1 is SGHNT and CDR2 is YENEEA in the germline V gene. The CDR3 has 14 amino acids. CDR3 nucleotides: TGTGCCAGCAGCTTAGAGGGAGGGGGCAATGAGCAGTTCTTC. Its translation: CASSLEGGGNEQFF.

The count of this clone is one. The rearrangement links TRBV5-6 to TRBJ1-2; 7 positions match TRBD1. The J segment lost 8 bases and the V segment lost 4 bases, leaving 11 bases of the junction unmatched. The CDR3 sequence is 14 residues long. The V gene's germline CDR1 is SGHDT and CDR2 YYEEEE. The CDR3 nucleotides are TGTGCCAGCAGCACCCTGACAGGGATAATCGGCTACACCTTC. Its translation is CASSTLTGIIGYTF.